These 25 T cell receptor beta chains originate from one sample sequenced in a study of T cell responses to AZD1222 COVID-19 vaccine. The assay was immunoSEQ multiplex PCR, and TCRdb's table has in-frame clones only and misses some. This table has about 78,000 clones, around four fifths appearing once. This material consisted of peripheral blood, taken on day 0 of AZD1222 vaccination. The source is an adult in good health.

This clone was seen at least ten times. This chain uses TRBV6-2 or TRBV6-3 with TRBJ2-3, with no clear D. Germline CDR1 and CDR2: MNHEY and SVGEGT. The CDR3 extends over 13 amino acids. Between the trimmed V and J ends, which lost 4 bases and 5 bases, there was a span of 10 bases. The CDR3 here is CASSLADLDTQYF. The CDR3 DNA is TGTGCCAGCAGTTTGGCGGACCTAGATACGCAGTATTTT.

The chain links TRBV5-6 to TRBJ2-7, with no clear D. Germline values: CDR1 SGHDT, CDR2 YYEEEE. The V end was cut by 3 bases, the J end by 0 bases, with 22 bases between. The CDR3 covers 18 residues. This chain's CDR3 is CASSSPSEVPSSSYEQYF. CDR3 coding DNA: TGTGCCAGCAGCTCCCCTTCAGAGGTCCCATCGAGCTCCTACGAGCAGTACTTC.

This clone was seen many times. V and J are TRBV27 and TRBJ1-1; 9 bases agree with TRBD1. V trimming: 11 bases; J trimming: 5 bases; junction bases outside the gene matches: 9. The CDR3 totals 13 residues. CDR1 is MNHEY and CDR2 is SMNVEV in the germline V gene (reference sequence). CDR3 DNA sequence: TGTGCCGTACACAGGGGGCCGGGAACTGAAGCTTTCTTT. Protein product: CAVHRGPGTEAFF.

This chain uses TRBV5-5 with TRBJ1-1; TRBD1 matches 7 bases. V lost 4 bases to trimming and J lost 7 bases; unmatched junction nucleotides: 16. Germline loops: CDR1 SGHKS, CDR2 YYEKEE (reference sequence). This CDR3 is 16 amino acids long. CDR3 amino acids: CASSPSGGSGDGEAFF. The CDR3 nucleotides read TGTGCCAGCAGCCCATCAGGGGGGAGCGGAGACGGTGAAGCTTTCTTT.

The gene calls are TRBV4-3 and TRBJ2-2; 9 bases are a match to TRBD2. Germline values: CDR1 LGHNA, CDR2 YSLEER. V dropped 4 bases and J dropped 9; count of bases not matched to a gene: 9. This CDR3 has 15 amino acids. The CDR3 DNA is TGCGCCAGCAGCCCCAGGAGCGGGGGGACCCGGGAGCTGTTTTTT. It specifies CASSPRSGGTRELFF.

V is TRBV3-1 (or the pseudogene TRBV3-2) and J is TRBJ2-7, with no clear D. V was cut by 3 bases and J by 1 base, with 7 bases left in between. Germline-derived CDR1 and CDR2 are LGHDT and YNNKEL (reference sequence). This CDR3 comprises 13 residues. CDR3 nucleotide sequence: TGTGCCAGCAGCCATCTGAATTCCTACGAGCAGTACTTC. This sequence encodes CASSHLNSYEQYF.

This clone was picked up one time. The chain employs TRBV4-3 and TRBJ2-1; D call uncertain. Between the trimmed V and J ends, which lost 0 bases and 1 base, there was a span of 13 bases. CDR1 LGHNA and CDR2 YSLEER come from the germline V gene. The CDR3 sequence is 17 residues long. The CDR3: CASSQDPGSLSYNEQFF. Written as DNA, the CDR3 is TGCGCCAGCAGCCAAGATCCGGGTTCTCTTTCCTACAATGAGCAGTTCTTC.

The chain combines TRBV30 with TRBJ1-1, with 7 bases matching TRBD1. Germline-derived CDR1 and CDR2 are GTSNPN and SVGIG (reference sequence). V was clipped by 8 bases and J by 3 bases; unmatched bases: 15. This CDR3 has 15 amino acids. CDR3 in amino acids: CALPTGLFGDTEAFF. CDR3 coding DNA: TGTGCCCTCCCGACAGGGCTCTTTGGGGACACTGAAGCTTTCTTT.

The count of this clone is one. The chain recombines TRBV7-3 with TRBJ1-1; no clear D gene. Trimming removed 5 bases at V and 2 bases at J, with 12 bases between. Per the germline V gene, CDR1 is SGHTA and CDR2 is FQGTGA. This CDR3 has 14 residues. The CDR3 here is CASSDDRKNTEAFF. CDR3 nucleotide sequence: TGTGCCAGCAGCGACGATCGCAAAAACACTGAAGCTTTCTTT.

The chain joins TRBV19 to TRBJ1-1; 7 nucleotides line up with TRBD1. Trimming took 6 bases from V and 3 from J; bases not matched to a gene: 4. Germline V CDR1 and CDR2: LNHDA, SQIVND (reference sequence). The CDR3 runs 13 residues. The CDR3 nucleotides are TGTGCCAGTAGCAACACAGGGGACACTGAAGCTTTCTTT. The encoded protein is CASSNTGDTEAFF.

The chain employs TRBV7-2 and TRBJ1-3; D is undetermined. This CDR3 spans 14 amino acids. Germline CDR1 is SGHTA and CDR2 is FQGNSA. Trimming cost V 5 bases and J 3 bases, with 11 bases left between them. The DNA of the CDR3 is TGTGCCAGCAGCCTCCGGACTGGTGGAAACACCATATATTTT. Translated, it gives CASSLRTGGNTIYF.

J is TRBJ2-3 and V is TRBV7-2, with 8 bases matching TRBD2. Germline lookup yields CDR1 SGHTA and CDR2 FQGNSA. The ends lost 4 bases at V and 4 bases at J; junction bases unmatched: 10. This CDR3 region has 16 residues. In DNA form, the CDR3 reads TGTGCCAGCAGCTACCAAAGCGGGAGTGTCCCAGATACGCAGTATTTT. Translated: CASSYQSGSVPDTQYF.

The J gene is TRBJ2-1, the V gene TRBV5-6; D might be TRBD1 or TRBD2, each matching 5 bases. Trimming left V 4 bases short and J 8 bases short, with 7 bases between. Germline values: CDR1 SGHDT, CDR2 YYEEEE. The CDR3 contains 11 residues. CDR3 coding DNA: TGTGCCAGCAGCCGGGGCTATGAGCAGTTCTTC. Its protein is CASSRGYEQFF.

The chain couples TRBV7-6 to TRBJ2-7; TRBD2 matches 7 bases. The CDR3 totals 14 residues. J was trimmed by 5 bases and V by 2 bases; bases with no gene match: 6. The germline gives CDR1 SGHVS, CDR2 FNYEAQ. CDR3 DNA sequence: TGTGCCAGCAGCTTACCGTCTAGCGGTCACGAGCAGTACTTC. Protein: CASSLPSSGHEQYF.

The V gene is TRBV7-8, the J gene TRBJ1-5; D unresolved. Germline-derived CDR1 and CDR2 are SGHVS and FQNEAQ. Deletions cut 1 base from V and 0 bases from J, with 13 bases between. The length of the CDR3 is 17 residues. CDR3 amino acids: CASSLGSGKISNQPQHF. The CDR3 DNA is TGTGCCAGCAGCTTAGGTTCCGGGAAAATTAGCAATCAGCCCCAGCATTTT.

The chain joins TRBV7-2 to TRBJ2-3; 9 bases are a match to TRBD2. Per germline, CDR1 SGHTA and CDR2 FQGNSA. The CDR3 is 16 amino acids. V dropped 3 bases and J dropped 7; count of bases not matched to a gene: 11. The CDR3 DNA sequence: TGTGCCAGCAGCTTCAGGGGGGGGACTAGCCCTAATACGCAGTATTTT. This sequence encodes CASSFRGGTSPNTQYF.

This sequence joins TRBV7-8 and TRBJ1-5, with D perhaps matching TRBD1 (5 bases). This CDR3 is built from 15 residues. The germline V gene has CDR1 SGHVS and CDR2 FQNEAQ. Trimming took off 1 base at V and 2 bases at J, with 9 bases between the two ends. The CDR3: CASSLGGGGNQPQHF. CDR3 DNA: TGTGCCAGCAGCTTAGGCGGGGGGGGCAATCAGCCCCAGCATTTT.

The CDR3 region has the DNA TGTGCCAGCAGTGACGGCCAGAGTAATTCACCCCTCCACTTT. It encodes CASSDGQSNSPLHF. V usage is TRBV6-4 and J usage is TRBJ1-6; D is ambiguous. The V end was cut by 2 bases, the J end by 6 bases, with 8 bases between. In germline, CDR1 is MRHNA, CDR2 SNTAGT. CDR3 length equals 14 residues.

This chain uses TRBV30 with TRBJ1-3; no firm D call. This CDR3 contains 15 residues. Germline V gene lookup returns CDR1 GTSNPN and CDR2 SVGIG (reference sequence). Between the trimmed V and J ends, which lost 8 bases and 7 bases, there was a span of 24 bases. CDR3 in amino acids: CAGLSLPESGNTIYF. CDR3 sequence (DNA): TGTGCCGGACTTAGCCTCCCTGAGTCGGGTAACACCATATATTTT.

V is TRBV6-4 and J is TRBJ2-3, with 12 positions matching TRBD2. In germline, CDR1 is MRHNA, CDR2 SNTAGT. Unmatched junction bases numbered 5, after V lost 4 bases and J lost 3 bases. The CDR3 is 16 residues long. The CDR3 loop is CASSAASGGATDTQYF. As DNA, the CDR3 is TGTGCCAGCAGTGCTGCTAGCGGGGGGGCAACAGATACGCAGTATTTT.

In nucleotides, the CDR3 is TGTGCCAGCAGTTACATCGTAGAGACCCAGTACTTC. The encoded protein is CASSYIVETQYF. The genes are TRBV6-2 or TRBV6-3 and TRBJ2-5; D unclear. The CDR3 has 12 amino acids. The germline CDR1 and CDR2 sequences are MNHEY and SVGEGT. Trimming stripped 2 bases from V and 4 bases from J, with 5 bases between.

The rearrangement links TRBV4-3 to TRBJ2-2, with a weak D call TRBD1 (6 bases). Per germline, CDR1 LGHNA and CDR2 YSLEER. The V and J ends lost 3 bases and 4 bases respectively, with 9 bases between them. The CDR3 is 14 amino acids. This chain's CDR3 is CASSQEDSTGELFF. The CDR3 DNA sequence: TGCGCCAGCAGCCAGGAGGACAGCACCGGGGAGCTGTTTTTT.

CDR3 in amino acids: CASSGGQTDGYTF. DNA for the CDR3: TGTGCCAGCAGCGGAGGACAGACGGACGGCTACACCTTC. The chain recombines TRBV7-9 with TRBJ1-2, with a tentative D call TRBD1 (6 bases). Germline lookup yields CDR1 SEHNR and CDR2 FQNEAQ (reference sequence). Trimming took 5 bases from V and 8 from J, leaving 15 bases between them. This CDR3 has 13 amino acids.

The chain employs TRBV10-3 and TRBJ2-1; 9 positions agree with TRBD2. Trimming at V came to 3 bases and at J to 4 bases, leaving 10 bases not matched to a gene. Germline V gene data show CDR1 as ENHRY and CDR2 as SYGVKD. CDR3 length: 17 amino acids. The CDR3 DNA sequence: TGTGCCATCAGTGAAAGAGCGGGGGGCGCCTCTTACAATGAGCAGTTCTTC. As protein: CAISERAGGASYNEQFF.

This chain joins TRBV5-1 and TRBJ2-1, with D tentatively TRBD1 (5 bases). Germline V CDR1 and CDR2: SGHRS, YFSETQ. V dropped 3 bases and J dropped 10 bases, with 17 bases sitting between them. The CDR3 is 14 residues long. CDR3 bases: TGCGCCAGCAGCTGGCGGACAATGAGTAAGGAGCAGTTCTTC. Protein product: CASSWRTMSKEQFF.